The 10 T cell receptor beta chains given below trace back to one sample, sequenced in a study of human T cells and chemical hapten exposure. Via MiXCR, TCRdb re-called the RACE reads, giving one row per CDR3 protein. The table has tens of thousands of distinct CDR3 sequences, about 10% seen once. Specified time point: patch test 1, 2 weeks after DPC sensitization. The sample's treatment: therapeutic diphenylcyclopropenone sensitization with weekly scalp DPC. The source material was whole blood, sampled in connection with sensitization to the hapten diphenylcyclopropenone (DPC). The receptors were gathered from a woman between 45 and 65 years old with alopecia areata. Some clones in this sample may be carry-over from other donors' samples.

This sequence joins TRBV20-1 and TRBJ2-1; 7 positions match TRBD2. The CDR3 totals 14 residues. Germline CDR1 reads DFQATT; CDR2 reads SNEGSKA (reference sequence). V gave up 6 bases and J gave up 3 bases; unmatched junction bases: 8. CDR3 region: CSARLLAVYNEQFF. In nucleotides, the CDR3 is TGCAGTGCCCGTCTCCTAGCGGTCTACAATGAGCAGTTCTTC.

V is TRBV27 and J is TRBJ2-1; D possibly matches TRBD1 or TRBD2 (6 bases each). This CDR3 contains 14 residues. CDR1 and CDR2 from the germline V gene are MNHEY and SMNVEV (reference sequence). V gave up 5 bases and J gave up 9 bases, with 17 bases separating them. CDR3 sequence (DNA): TGTGCCAGCAGTACGGGGGACCGGGGGCCTGAGCAGTTCTTC. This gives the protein CASSTGDRGPEQFF.

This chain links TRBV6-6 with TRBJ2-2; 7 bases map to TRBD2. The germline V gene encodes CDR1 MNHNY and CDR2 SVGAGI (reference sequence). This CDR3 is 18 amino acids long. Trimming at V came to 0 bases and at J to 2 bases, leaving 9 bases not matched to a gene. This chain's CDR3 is CASSYSAVAGVNTGELFF. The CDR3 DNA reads TGTGCCAGCAGTTACTCGGCGGTGGCGGGAGTCAACACCGGGGAGCTGTTTTTT.

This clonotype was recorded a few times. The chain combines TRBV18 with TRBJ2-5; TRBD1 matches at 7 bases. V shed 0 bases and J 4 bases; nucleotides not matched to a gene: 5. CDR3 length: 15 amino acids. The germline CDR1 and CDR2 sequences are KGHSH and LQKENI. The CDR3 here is CASSPPTAGGETQYF. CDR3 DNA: TGTGCCAGCTCACCACCGACCGCAGGGGGAGAGACCCAGTACTTC.

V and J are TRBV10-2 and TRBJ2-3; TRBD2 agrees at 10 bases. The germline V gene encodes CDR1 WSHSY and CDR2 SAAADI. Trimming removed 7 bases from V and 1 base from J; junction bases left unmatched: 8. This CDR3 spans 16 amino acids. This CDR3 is CASTLGLAGGTDTQYF. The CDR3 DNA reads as TGCGCCAGCACCTTGGGGCTAGCGGGGGGCACAGATACGCAGTATTTT.

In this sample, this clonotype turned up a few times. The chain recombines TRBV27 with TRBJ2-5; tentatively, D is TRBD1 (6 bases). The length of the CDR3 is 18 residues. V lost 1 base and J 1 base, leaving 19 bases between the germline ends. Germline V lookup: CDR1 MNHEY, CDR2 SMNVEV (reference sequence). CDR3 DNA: TGTGCCAGCAGTTTATATTCCAGGGGAAGTGGTCCCCAAGAGACCCAGTACTTC. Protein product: CASSLYSRGSGPQETQYF.

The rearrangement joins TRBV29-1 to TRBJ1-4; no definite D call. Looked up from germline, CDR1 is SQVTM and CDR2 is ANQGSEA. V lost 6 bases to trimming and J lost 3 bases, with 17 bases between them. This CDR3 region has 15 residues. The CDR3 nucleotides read TGCAGCGTCGGACGGGGAAGCAAGGCTAATGAAAAACTGTTTTTT. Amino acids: CSVGRGSKANEKLFF.

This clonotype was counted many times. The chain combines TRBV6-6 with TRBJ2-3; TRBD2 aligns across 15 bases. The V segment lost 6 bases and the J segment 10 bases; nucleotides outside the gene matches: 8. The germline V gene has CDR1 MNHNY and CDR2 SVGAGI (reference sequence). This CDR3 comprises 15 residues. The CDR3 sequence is CASSKGLAGGQAQYF. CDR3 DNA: TGTGCCAGCAGCAAAGGACTAGCGGGAGGGCAGGCGCAGTATTTT.

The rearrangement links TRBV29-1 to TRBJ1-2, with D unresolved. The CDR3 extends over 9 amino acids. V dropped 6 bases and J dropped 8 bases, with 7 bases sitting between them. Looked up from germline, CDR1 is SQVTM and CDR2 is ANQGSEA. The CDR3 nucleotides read TGCAGCGTCTTTCCAGGCTACACCTTC. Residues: CSVFPGYTF.

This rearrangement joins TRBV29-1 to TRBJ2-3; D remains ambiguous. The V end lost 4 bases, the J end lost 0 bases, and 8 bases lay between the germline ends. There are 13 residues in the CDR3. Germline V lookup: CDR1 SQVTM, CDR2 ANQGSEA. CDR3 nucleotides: TGCAGCGTTGTAGGACCTAGCACAGATACGCAGTATTTT. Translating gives CSVVGPSTDTQYF.